This T cell receptor (beta chain) was sequenced during a study of T cell responses to AZD1222 COVID-19 vaccine. Whole-study findings and limits: Reportedly, nearly half the spike-specific TCRs target unmutated variant regions.

The study pooled second doses at about 4 or about 12 weeks. This table comes from immunoSEQ multiplex PCR, and its TCRdb copy is limited to in-frame clones, with some not included. The sample carries some 86,000 clones, 88% recorded once. The CDR3 extends over 13 amino acids. Germline loops: CDR1 SGHRS, CDR2 YFSETQ. A remark on this clone: Its antigen is currently unknown. An end of the junction does not agree with germline; a read error may underlie this.

Sequencing was performed on peripheral blood, taken 28 days after the second AZD1222 dose. The receptor was isolated from an adult who received the AZD1222 COVID-19 vaccine. The chain carries TRBV5-1 and TRBJ2-1, with D perhaps TRBD2 (7 bases). The CDR3 bases are TGCGCCCGCAGCTTCGGCCAGGGGAGGGGGCAGTTCTTC. Encoded protein: CARSFGQGRGQFF.